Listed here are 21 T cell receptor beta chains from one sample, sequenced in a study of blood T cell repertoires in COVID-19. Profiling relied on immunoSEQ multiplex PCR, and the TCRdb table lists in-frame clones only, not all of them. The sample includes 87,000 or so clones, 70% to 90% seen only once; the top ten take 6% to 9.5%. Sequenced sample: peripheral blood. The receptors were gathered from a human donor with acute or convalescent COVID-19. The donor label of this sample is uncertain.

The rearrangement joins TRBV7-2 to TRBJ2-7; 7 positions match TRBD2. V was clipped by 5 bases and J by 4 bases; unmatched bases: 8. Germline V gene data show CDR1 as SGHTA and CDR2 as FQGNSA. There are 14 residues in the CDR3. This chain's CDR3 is CASSTLAASYEQYF. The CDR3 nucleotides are TGTGCCAGCAGCACCCTAGCGGCCTCGTACGAGCAGTACTTC.

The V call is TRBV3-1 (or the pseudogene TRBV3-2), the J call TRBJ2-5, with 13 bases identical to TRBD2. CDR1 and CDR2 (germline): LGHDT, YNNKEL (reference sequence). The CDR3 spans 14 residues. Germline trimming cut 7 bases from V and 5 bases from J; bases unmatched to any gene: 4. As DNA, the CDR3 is TGTGCCAGCAACGGACTAGCGGGGGTGGAGACCCAGTACTTC. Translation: CASNGLAGVETQYF.

This chain's CDR3 is CASSGGLVGAGELFF. For the CDR3, the DNA is TGTGCCAGCAGCGGGGGACTAGTGGGTGCCGGGGAGCTGTTTTTT. The rearrangement uses TRBV5-4 and TRBJ2-2; 8 bases match TRBD2. Germline CDR1 and CDR2: SGHNT and YYREEE (reference sequence). The CDR3 spans 15 residues. J was trimmed by 6 bases and V by 4 bases; bases with no gene match: 8.

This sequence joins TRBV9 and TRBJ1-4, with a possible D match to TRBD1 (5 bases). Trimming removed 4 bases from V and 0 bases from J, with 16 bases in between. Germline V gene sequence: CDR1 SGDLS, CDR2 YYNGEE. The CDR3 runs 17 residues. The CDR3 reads CASSPQGGHATNEKLFF. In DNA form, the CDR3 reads TGTGCCAGCAGCCCCCAGGGCGGTCATGCAACTAATGAAAAACTGTTTTTT.

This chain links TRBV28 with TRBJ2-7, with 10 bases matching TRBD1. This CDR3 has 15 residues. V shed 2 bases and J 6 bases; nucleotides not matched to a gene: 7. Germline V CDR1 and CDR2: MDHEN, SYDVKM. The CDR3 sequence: CASSLLDRGLVEQYF. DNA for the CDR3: TGTGCCAGCAGTTTACTAGACAGGGGGCTGGTCGAGCAGTACTTC.

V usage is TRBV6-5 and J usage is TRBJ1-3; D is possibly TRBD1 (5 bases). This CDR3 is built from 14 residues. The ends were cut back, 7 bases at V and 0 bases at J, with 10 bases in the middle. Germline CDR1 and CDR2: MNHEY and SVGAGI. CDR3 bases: TGTGCCAGCACCACAGGAAACTCTGGAAACACCATATATTTT. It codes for CASTTGNSGNTIYF.

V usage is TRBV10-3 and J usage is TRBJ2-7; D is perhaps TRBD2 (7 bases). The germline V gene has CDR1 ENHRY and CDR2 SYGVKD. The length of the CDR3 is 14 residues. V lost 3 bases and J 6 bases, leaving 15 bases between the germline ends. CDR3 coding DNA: TGTGCCATCAGTGACACAGAGGGGGGGTCCGAGCAGTACTTC. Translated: CAISDTEGGSEQYF.

The CDR3 sequence: CATSDSASSSYEQYF. In DNA, the CDR3 is TGTGCCACCAGTGATTCAGCGTCTTCCTCCTACGAGCAGTACTTC. The V gene is TRBV24-1, the J gene TRBJ2-7; D gene unclear. CDR3 size: 15 residues. V was shortened by 2 bases and J by 0 bases, with 10 bases between the two germline ends. Germline V CDR1 and CDR2: KGHDR, SFDVKD.

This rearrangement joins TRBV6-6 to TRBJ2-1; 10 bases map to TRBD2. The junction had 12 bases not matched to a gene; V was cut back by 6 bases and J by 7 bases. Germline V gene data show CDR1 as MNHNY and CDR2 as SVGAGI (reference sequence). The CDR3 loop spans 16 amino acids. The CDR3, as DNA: TGTGCCAGCAGCCCCGGCCTAGCGGGGGTATATAATGAGCAGTTCTTC. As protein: CASSPGLAGVYNEQFF.

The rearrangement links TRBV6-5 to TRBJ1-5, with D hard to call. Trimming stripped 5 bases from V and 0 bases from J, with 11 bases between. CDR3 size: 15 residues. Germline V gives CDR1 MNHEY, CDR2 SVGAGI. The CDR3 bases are TGTGCCAGCAGTATTGGCCCTTATAGCAATCAGCCCCAGCATTTT. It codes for CASSIGPYSNQPQHF.

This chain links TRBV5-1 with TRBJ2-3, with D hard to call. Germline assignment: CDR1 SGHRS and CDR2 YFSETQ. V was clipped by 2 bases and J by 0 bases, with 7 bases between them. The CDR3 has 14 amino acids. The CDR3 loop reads CASSLTRSTDTQYF. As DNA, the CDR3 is TGCGCCAGCAGCTTAACTCGGAGCACAGATACGCAGTATTTT.

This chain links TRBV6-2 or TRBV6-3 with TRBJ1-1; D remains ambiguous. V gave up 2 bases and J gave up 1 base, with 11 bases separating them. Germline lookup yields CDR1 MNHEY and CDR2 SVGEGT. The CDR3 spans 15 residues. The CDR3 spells CASSYGPRGNTEAFF. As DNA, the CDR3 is TGTGCCAGCAGTTACGGGCCGCGGGGGAACACTGAAGCTTTCTTT.

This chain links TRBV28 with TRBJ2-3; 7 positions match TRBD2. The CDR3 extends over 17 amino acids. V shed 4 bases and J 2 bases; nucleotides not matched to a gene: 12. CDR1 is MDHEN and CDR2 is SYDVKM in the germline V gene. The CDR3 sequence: CASSSVAGGGTTDTQYF. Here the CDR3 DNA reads TGTGCCAGCAGTTCTGTAGCGGGCGGGGGTACCACAGATACGCAGTATTTT.

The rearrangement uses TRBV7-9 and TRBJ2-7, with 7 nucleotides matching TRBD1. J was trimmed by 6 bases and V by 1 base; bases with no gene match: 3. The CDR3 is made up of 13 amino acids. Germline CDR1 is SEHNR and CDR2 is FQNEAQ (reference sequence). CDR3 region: CASSLGQGGEQYF. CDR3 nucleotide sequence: TGTGCCAGCAGCTTAGGACAGGGCGGCGAGCAGTACTTC.

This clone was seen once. The CDR3 region has the DNA TGTGCCAGCAGCTTGGGGCAGGGGGCGGCCGGTGAGCAGTTCTTC. Translation gives CASSLGQGAAGEQFF. The chain links TRBV5-6 to TRBJ2-1; 8 bases are shared with TRBD1. Unmatched junction bases numbered 8, after V lost 0 bases and J lost 9 bases. In germline, CDR1 is SGHDT, CDR2 YYEEEE. CDR3 length equals 15 residues.

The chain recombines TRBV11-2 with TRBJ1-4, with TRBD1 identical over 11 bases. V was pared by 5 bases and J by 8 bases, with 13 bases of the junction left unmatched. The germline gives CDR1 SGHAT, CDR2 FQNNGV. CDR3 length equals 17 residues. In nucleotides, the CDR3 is TGTGCCAGCAGCGCCGGGACAGGGGGGTACCCTTGGGAAAAACTGTTTTTT. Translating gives CASSAGTGGYPWEKLFF.

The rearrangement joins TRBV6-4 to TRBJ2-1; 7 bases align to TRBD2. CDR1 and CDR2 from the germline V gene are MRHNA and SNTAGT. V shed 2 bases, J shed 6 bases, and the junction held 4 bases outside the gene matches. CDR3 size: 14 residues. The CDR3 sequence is CASSDMGGGNEQFF. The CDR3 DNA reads TGTGCCAGCAGTGACATGGGGGGGGGCAATGAGCAGTTCTTC.

In DNA, the CDR3 is TGTGCCAGCAACCGGGGGTCTGGAAACACCATATATTTT. It specifies CASNRGSGNTIYF. The V and J genes are TRBV28 and TRBJ1-3; a weak D match, TRBD1 (5 bases). The CDR3 contains 13 residues. From germline, CDR1 is MDHEN and CDR2 SYDVKM. V was clipped by 7 bases and J by 1 base, with 8 bases between them.

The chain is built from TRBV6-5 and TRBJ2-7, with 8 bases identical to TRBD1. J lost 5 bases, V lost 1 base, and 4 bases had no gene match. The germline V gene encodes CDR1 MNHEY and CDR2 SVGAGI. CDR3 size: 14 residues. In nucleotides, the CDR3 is TGTGCCAGCAGTTACTTCCAGGGGGCAGACGAGCAGTACTTC. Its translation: CASSYFQGADEQYF.

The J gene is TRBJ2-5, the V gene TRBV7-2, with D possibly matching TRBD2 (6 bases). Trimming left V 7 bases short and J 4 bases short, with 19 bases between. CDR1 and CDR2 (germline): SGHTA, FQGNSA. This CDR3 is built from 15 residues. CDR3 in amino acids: CASIRRAGLGETQYF. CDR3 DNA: TGTGCCAGCATACGGAGGGCGGGGCTAGGAGAGACCCAGTACTTC.

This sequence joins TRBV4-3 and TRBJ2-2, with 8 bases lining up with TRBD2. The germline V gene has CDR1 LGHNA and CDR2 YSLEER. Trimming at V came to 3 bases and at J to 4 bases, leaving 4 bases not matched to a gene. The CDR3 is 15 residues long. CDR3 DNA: TGCGCCAGCAGCCAGACCGGGGGGGGCACCGGGGAGCTGTTTTTT. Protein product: CASSQTGGGTGELFF.